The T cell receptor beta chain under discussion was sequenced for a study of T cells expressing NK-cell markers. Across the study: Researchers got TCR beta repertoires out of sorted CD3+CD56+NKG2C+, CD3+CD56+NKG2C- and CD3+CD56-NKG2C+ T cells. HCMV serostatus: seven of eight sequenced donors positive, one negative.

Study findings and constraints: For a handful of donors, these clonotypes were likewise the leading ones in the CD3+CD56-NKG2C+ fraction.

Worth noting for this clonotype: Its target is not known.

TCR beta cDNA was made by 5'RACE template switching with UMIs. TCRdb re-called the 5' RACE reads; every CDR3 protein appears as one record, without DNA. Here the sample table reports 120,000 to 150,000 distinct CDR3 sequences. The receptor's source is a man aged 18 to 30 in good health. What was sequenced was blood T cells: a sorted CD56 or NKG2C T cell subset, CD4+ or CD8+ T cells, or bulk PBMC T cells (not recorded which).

CDR3 sequence: CSAQDRMNTEAFF. V usage is TRBV29-1 and J usage is TRBJ1-1; TCRdb lists TRBD1, though no DNA is available to test this call. The CDR3 consists of 13 residues. Germline CDR1 and CDR2: SQVTM and ANQGSEA.